The 17 T cell receptor beta chains in this list originate from one sample, sequenced in a study of cytomegalovirus exposure and HLA in healthy donors. With 60 Vbeta and 13 Jbeta primers, the PCR was carried out. The protocol was immunoSEQ multiplex PCR, while the TCRdb copy is restricted to in-frame clones and leaves out a portion. The sample contains around 120,000 clones, about 76% of which appear only once. The sequencing input was PBMCs. These receptors all stem from a man aged 55 to 70 in good health and CMV-seropositive.

The chain uses TRBV11-3 and TRBJ2-1; weak D call: TRBD2 (6 bases). Germline CDR1 SGHNT, CDR2 YENEEA. Trimming pared 5 bases from V and 5 bases from J, leaving 13 bases between. The length of the CDR3 is 14 residues. The CDR3 DNA reads as TGTGCCAGCAGCCCCGGGGGTAGCCACAATGAGCAGTTCTTC. It translates to CASSPGGSHNEQFF.

The chain recombines TRBV10-3 with TRBJ2-7, with TRBD1 identical over 10 bases. The germline V gene has CDR1 ENHRY and CDR2 SYGVKD. This CDR3 spans 12 amino acids. V was pared by 10 bases and J by 5 bases, with 5 bases of the junction left unmatched. CDR3 amino acids: CATTGTGDEQYF. The CDR3 region has the DNA TGTGCCACCACCGGGACAGGGGACGAGCAGTACTTC.

The chain is built from TRBV9 and TRBJ2-3; 12 bases map to TRBD2. Germline V CDR1 and CDR2: SGDLS, YYNGEE. V dropped 4 bases and J dropped 1; count of bases not matched to a gene: 4. This CDR3 is 16 amino acids long. The CDR3 DNA sequence: TGTGCCAGCAGCCCTAGGACTAGCGGGGGCACAGATACGCAGTATTTT. Translation: CASSPRTSGGTDTQYF.

The V gene is TRBV10-1, the J gene TRBJ1-1; 8 bases agree with TRBD1. CDR1 is WNHNN, CDR2 SYGVQD, per germline (reference sequence). The CDR3 is 13 amino acids. V lost 6 bases and J lost 10; bases outside the gene matches: 10. The CDR3 nucleotides are TGCGCCAGCAGCGAGGACAGGGATCTTGGAGCTTTCTTT. Amino acids: CASSEDRDLGAFF.

The CDR3 loop reads CASRQQGVTGTGELFF. The CDR3 bases are TGCGCCAGCAGACAACAGGGTGTAACGGGCACCGGGGAGCTGTTTTTT. The V gene is TRBV5-1, the J gene TRBJ2-2; D is perhaps TRBD1 (6 bases). Trimming cost V 5 bases and J 4 bases, with 18 bases left between them. This CDR3 region has 16 residues. Germline loops: CDR1 SGHRS, CDR2 YFSETQ.

The rearrangement uses TRBV4-1 and TRBJ2-5; D unclear. The J call may be mistaken, given a closer DNA end match to TRBJ2-7. The CDR3 has 14 residues. The germline V gene encodes CDR1 MGHRA and CDR2 YSYEKL. The CDR3 DNA sequence: TGCGCCAGCAGCCCCACGGACCCTGACTACGAGCAGTACTTC. It specifies CASSPTDPDYEQYF.

As for this clone: At one end, the junction sequence differs from germline, possibly due to a read error. The chain carries TRBV2 and TRBJ1-6; no clear D. The CDR3 length is 11 residues. Germline V gene lookup returns CDR1 SNHLY and CDR2 FYNNEI. CDR3 loop: CASSEARRASF. CDR3 sequence (DNA): TGTGCCAGCAGTGAAGCGCGGAGGGCCTCATTT.

This chain connects TRBV19 to TRBJ2-3; TRBD1 matches at 8 bases. The CDR3 consists of 16 residues. The V gene's germline CDR1 is LNHDA and CDR2 SQIVND (reference sequence). The V and J ends lost 4 bases and 1 base, in that order; junction bases with no gene match: 7. CDR3 nucleotide sequence: TGTGCCAGTAGTACCCGGACAGGGTTTGGCACAGATACGCAGTATTTT. Translation: CASSTRTGFGTDTQYF. Full variable domain (remainder filled in from reference TRBV19 and TRBJ2-3): DGGITQSPKYLFRKEGQNVTLSCEQNLNHDAMYWYRQDPGQGLRLIYYSQIVNDFQKGDIAEGYSVSREKKESFPLTVTSAQKNPTAFYLCASSTRTGFGTDTQYFGPGTRLTVL.

This clone was seen once. The V call is TRBV18, the J call TRBJ2-2; TRBD2 aligns across 9 bases. Germline-derived CDR1 and CDR2 are KGHSH and LQKENI. V shed 0 bases, J shed 3 bases, and the junction held 5 bases outside the gene matches. The CDR3 loop spans 17 amino acids. CDR3 residues: CASSPPGGRADTGELFF. CDR3 bases: TGTGCCAGCTCACCACCGGGCGGGAGGGCCGACACCGGGGAGCTGTTTTTT.

V usage is TRBV18 and J usage is TRBJ1-4; D not certain. Trimming removed 3 bases at V and 6 bases at J, with 11 bases between. CDR3 length: 14 residues. The germline CDR1 and CDR2 sequences are KGHSH and LQKENI. The CDR3 DNA sequence: TGTGCCAGCTCACCTTCCGGAGGAGATGAAAAACTGTTTTTT. Translated, it gives CASSPSGGDEKLFF.

The chain combines TRBV27 with TRBJ2-5; possible D gene TRBD1, 6 bases. The J call is uncertain, as TRBJ2-7 better fits the DNA end. CDR1 MNHEY and CDR2 SMNVEV come from the germline V gene (reference sequence). The CDR3 extends over 16 amino acids. As DNA, the CDR3 is TGTGCCAGCAGTTTATCAGGGACACATATACCCTACGAGCAGTACTTC. This translates into CASSLSGTHIPYEQYF.

The chain has TRBV14 and TRBJ2-5, with 10 bases that match TRBD2. The CDR3 loop spans 18 amino acids. Germline trimming cut 3 bases from V and 4 bases from J; bases unmatched to any gene: 14. In germline, CDR1 is SGHDN, CDR2 FVKESK. This CDR3 reads CASSQPPPSGRAPETQYF. Here the CDR3 DNA reads TGTGCCAGCAGCCAGCCACCCCCCAGCGGGAGGGCCCCAGAGACCCAGTACTTC.

This rearrangement joins TRBV28 to TRBJ1-1; 8 bases fit TRBD1. Trimming at V came to 6 bases and at J to 2 bases, leaving 5 bases not matched to a gene. Germline V gives CDR1 MDHEN, CDR2 SYDVKM. CDR3 length: 14 amino acids. The CDR3, as DNA: TGTGCCAGCAGGTTGGACAGGGAAAACACTGAAGCTTTCTTT. Translation gives CASRLDRENTEAFF.

The chain has TRBV5-1 and TRBJ1-1, with TRBD1 identical over 7 bases. The CDR3 is made up of 14 amino acids. V dropped 4 bases and J dropped 0; count of bases not matched to a gene: 3. Germline V gene lookup returns CDR1 SGHRS and CDR2 YFSETQ. The CDR3 DNA follows: TGCGCCAGCAGCCTCCAGGGGGTGAACACTGAAGCTTTCTTT. This sequence encodes CASSLQGVNTEAFF.

This clone was found a few times. The rearrangement links TRBV5-1 to TRBJ1-1; D gene uncertain. Germline V gene lookup returns CDR1 SGHRS and CDR2 YFSETQ. V was clipped by 6 bases and J by 2 bases, with 11 bases between them. This CDR3 contains 13 residues. The CDR3 here is CASNGEGNTEAFF. The CDR3 nucleotides are TGCGCCAGCAACGGAGAAGGAAACACTGAAGCTTTCTTT.

The rearrangement joins TRBV5-1 to TRBJ2-7; D possibly corresponds to TRBD2 (6 bases). Germline V CDR1 and CDR2: SGHRS, YFSETQ. Trimming took 0 bases from V and 4 from J, leaving 14 bases between them. The CDR3 has 15 residues. CDR3 bases: TGCGCCAGCAGCTTGGCCGTCGGGGGTAATTACGAGCAGTACTTC. This sequence encodes CASSLAVGGNYEQYF.

On this clone itself: The sample carries other DNA sequences with the same CDR3. The chain joins TRBV2 to TRBJ1-1; TRBD1 might be the D (6 bases). This CDR3 has 15 residues. The V and J ends lost 5 bases and 1 base respectively, with 14 bases between them. Germline values: CDR1 SNHLY, CDR2 FYNNEI. CDR3 in DNA: TGTGCCAGCAGTAGGCAGGGGCTCCGGAACACTGAAGCTTTCTTT. Translating it yields CASSRQGLRNTEAFF.